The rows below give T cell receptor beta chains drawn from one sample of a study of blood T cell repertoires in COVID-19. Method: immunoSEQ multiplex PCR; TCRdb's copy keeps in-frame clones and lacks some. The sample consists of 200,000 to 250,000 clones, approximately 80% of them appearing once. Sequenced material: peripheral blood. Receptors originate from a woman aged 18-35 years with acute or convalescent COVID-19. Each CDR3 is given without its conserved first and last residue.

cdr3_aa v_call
ASSLAGSAADTIY TRBV5-1
ASSLAGDTIY TRBV7-2
ASSLDSRANQPQH TRBV18
ATSPRGKVGNTIY TRBV6-5
ASSGSGDTQY TRBV12-3/TRBV12-4
ASSEQGVADTQY TRBV6-4
ASSQYQGLGETQY TRBV4-1
ASSSPSSGPSYEQY TRBV19
ASSVSGNYGYT TRBV2
ASSQGYRGRNFGNEKLF TRBV3-1/TRBV3-2
ASSFNRGTNVLT TRBV5-6
ASNHRALEAF TRBV6-6
ASSLAQTTDNEQF TRBV3-1/TRBV3-2
ATSAQGNYGYT TRBV24-1
ASSRGDSGNTIY TRBV28
SIRFNDNEQF TRBV29-1
ASRPQGRGEKLF TRBV25-1
ASRKGQGALEQF TRBV27
ASSLRREAGELF TRBV7-8
ATSQINVLGYT TRBV15
ASSVVTGGAVTEAF TRBV9
ASSLPGVDTIY TRBV5-6